These 11 T cell receptor beta chains were all obtained from the same sample, sequenced in a study of cytomegalovirus exposure and HLA in healthy donors. PCR amplification relied on 60 Vbeta primers (plus 13 Jbeta primers). This table comes from immunoSEQ multiplex PCR, and its TCRdb copy is limited to in-frame clones, with some not included. The sample has about 130,000 clones; around four fifths are singletons. Sequencing input: PBMCs. These receptors originate from a middle-aged woman in good health and CMV-seronegative.

This clone was counted a few times. This chain connects TRBV19 to TRBJ1-1, with 8 bases lining up with TRBD1. Trimming took 5 bases from V and 2 from J; bases not matched to a gene: 4. The CDR3 spans 14 residues. CDR1 and CDR2 from the germline V gene are LNHDA and SQIVND (reference sequence). The CDR3: CASSPDRGNTEAFF. In nucleotides, the CDR3 is TGTGCCAGTAGTCCCGACAGGGGAAACACTGAAGCTTTCTTT.

This clone was seen a few times. The chain is built from TRBV5-4 and TRBJ2-3, with a tentative D call TRBD2 (6 bases). CDR1 and CDR2 from the germline V gene are SGHNT and YYREEE (reference sequence). This CDR3 is 16 amino acids long. V was pared by 4 bases and J by 1 base, with 16 bases between. The CDR3: CASSPNTSPGTDTQYF. In nucleotides, the CDR3 is TGTGCCAGCAGCCCTAATACTAGCCCAGGCACAGATACGCAGTATTTT.

This rearrangement joins TRBV11-2 to TRBJ1-2, with D tentatively TRBD1 (5 bases). In germline, CDR1 is SGHAT, CDR2 FQNNGV. V was pared by 5 bases and J by 3 bases, with 19 bases between. This CDR3 has 16 residues. The CDR3 reads CASSPNPRGGDYGYTF. The DNA for the CDR3 is TGTGCCAGCAGCCCGAACCCTCGTGGAGGGGACTATGGCTACACCTTC.

This sequence joins TRBV4-1 and TRBJ2-3; possibly TRBD2 for D (6 bases). The germline gives CDR1 MGHRA, CDR2 YSYEKL. The V end was cut by 0 bases, the J end by 2 bases, with 12 bases between. The CDR3 extends over 16 amino acids. Here the CDR3 reads CASSQEAGGNTDTQYF. CDR3 DNA: TGCGCCAGCAGCCAAGAGGCTGGGGGGAACACAGATACGCAGTATTTT.

DNA for the CDR3: TGTGCCAGTAGTATACATAGCTATGGCTACACCTTC. This gives the protein CASSIHSYGYTF. The V gene is TRBV19, the J gene TRBJ1-2; no clear D. Trimming cost V 2 bases and J 4 bases, with 5 bases left between them. The length of the CDR3 is 12 residues. In germline, CDR1 is LNHDA, CDR2 SQIVND (reference sequence).

The genes are TRBV2 and TRBJ2-1, with a tentative D call TRBD1 (5 bases). The germline V gene encodes CDR1 SNHLY and CDR2 FYNNEI. Trimming stripped 11 bases from V and 6 bases from J, with 14 bases between. The CDR3 totals 12 residues. CDR3 protein: CAFRTPVNEQFF. The CDR3 DNA sequence: TGTGCCTTTCGGACACCGGTCAATGAGCAGTTCTTC.

The chain joins TRBV5-1 to TRBJ2-5; D is unresolved. CDR3 length equals 12 residues. V lost 2 bases to trimming and J lost 3 bases, with 5 bases between them. CDR1 SGHRS and CDR2 YFSETQ come from the germline V gene. The CDR3 reads CASSFVEETQYF. CDR3 DNA: TGCGCCAGCAGCTTTGTAGAAGAGACCCAGTACTTC.

This clone was detected a few times. This rearrangement joins TRBV4-1 to TRBJ2-7; 8 nucleotides match TRBD2. The germline V gene has CDR1 MGHRA and CDR2 YSYEKL. Unmatched junction bases numbered 10, after V lost 1 base and J lost 2 bases. This CDR3 spans 17 amino acids. CDR3 sequence (DNA): TGCGCCAGCAGCCAAGCGGCGGGGGGACGAATTACCTACGAGCAGTACTTC. Translation: CASSQAAGGRITYEQYF.

This chain uses TRBV7-7 with TRBJ2-5; D is perhaps TRBD1 (6 bases). The CDR3 loop spans 11 amino acids. In germline, CDR1 is SSHAT, CDR2 FNYEAQ (reference sequence). CDR3 residues: CASGRGKTQYF. For the CDR3, the DNA is TGTGCTAGTGGCAGGGGAAAGACCCAGTACTTC.

The rearrangement uses TRBV7-9 and TRBJ1-5; D is ambiguous. Per germline, CDR1 SEHNR and CDR2 FQNEAQ (reference sequence). Trimming removed 5 bases at V and 7 bases at J, with 18 bases between. The CDR3 sequence is 15 residues long. The CDR3, as DNA: TGTGCCAGCAGCCTTGGAGTCTCCCCTGAGCAGCCCCAGCATTTT. This sequence encodes CASSLGVSPEQPQHF.

This clone was seen once. The chain employs TRBV6-5 and TRBJ1-2; D not resolved. The CDR3 covers 13 residues. V gave up 1 base and J gave up 5 bases, with 8 bases separating them. Germline CDR1 and CDR2: MNHEY and SVGAGI. CDR3 in DNA: TGTGCCAGCAGTTACTTTGCGGGGTATGGCTACACCTTC. Translated: CASSYFAGYGYTF.